The next 2 T cell receptor beta chains were all read from a single sample in a study of cytomegalovirus exposure and HLA in healthy donors. The protocol was immunoSEQ multiplex PCR, while the TCRdb copy is restricted to in-frame clones and leaves out a portion. The sample holds 92,000 or so clones; approximately 96% are singletons and the top ten take about 0.8%. The material sequenced was PBMCs. Source of these receptors: a man aged 18 to 30 in good health and CMV-seronegative.

The CDR3 sequence: CASSLESWDRGVETQYF. The DNA of the CDR3 is TGTGCCAGCAGCTTGGAGTCGTGGGACAGGGGGGTAGAGACCCAGTACTTC. The rearrangement links TRBV5-4 to TRBJ2-5, with TRBD1 matching over 11 bases. The CDR3 spans 17 residues. The germline CDR1 and CDR2 sequences are SGHNT and YYREEE (reference sequence). V shed 0 bases and J 4 bases; nucleotides not matched to a gene: 8.

The chain joins TRBV7-2 to TRBJ2-1; no definite D call. The V and J ends lost 6 bases and 2 bases respectively, with 8 bases between them. Germline V gives CDR1 SGHTA, CDR2 FQGNSA. The CDR3 is 13 residues long. The CDR3 here is CASRLRTYNEQFF. The CDR3 DNA reads as TGTGCCAGCAGATTGCGGACCTACAATGAGCAGTTCTTC.